This T cell receptor (beta chain) appears in the sequencing data of a study of blood T cell repertoires in COVID-19. Study background: PBMCs, B-cell-depleted T cells, or T cells were the source of the cDNA or gDNA that made up the material.

Methods used by the authors: The assay estimated nucleated cells by amplifying reference gene primers. Data came from immunoSEQ multiplex PCR; TCRdb stores just in-frame clones and leaves some out. That table is the source of V, J and clone size, and D and trimming were worked out from the DNA. The sample comprises roughly 80,000 clones, 88% of which are singletons, and 5.8% rests with the top ten. This receptor was obtained from a man aged 50-59 years with active COVID-19. Sequencing was performed on peripheral blood.

The CDR3 DNA is TGTGCCAGCAGTTTGGTCTGGGCAGGGTCGGGCACTGAAGCTTTCTTT. It codes for CASSLVWAGSGTEAFF. The rearrangement joins TRBV28 to TRBJ1-1; the D gene is possibly TRBD1 (5 bases). The germline CDR1 and CDR2 sequences are MDHEN and SYDVKM. V lost 3 bases and J 4 bases, leaving 18 bases between the germline ends. The CDR3 covers 16 residues.